The 11 T cell receptor beta chains presented below share a single source sample, sequenced in a study of blood T cell repertoires in COVID-19. TCRdb's table, derived via immunoSEQ multiplex PCR, lists solely in-frame clones and lacks some. The sample carries about 190,000 clones, roughly 83% recorded once. The sample comprised PBMCs or T cells enriched from blood (not recorded which). Source of these receptors: a woman aged 25 to 39 who had recovered from COVID-19.

This chain connects TRBV7-6 to TRBJ1-1, with TRBD1 as a possible D gene (6 bases). Germline loops: CDR1 SGHVS, CDR2 FNYEAQ. Trimming cost V 1 base and J 5 bases, with 14 bases left between them. This CDR3 has 15 amino acids. This CDR3 reads CASSLEVGAWTEAFF. DNA of the CDR3: TGTGCCAGCAGCTTAGAGGTGGGGGCGTGGACTGAAGCTTTCTTT. Full variable domain (rest looked up from reference TRBV7-6 and TRBJ1-1): GAGVSQSPRYKVTKRGQDVALRCDPISGHVSLYWYRQALGQGPEFLTYFNYEAQQDKSGLPNDRFSAERPEGSISTLTIQRTEQRDSAMYRCASSLEVGAWTEAFFGQGTRLTVV.

This clone was counted a few times. The chain uses TRBV5-5 and TRBJ1-4, with D maybe TRBD1 (5 bases). Trimming removed 3 bases from V and 4 bases from J, with 16 bases in between. The CDR3 extends over 16 amino acids. Germline CDR1 SGHKS, CDR2 YYEKEE (reference sequence). This CDR3 is CASSSTTQDSNEKLFF. The CDR3 DNA sequence: TGTGCCAGCAGCTCGACGACACAGGATAGTAATGAAAAACTGTTTTTT.

This clone was seen just once. The V gene is TRBV28, the J gene TRBJ1-2; the match to TRBD1 covers 7 bases. The length of the CDR3 is 14 residues. The V gene's germline CDR1 is MDHEN and CDR2 SYDVKM. V dropped 3 bases and J dropped 6; count of bases not matched to a gene: 7. CDR3 amino acids: CASSLAQQGNGYTF. The CDR3 region has the DNA TGTGCCAGCAGTTTGGCCCAACAGGGGAATGGCTACACCTTC.

This sequence joins TRBV19 and TRBJ2-5; TRBD2 might be the D (6 bases). V was pared by 6 bases and J by 8 bases, with 13 bases between. Per the germline V gene, CDR1 is LNHDA and CDR2 is SQIVND (reference sequence). The CDR3 runs to 12 residues. DNA for the CDR3: TGTGCCAGTAGCCCGGGAGCCGGAACCCAGTACTTC. Protein: CASSPGAGTQYF.

The V gene is TRBV10-1, the J gene TRBJ2-3, with D possibly matching TRBD2 (5 bases). CDR1 is WNHNN, CDR2 SYGVQD, per germline (reference sequence). The CDR3 is 15 residues long. Trimming left V 7 bases short and J 7 bases short, with 21 bases between. CDR3 nucleotides: TGCGCCAGCACCGACGGCGTGGAGCGGAAGTATACGCAGTATTTT. Residues: CASTDGVERKYTQYF.

This chain joins TRBV12-3 or TRBV12-4 and TRBJ2-5, with TRBD2 matching 7 bases. The CDR3 runs 13 residues. The V and J ends lost 9 bases and 5 bases, in that order; junction bases with no gene match: 9. The CDR3 DNA reads as TGTGCCAGTACTCCGGGACTAACGGAGACCCAGTACTTC. Translating it yields CASTPGLTETQYF.

V usage is TRBV5-1 and J usage is TRBJ2-3; TRBD2 matches 12 bases. Per the germline V gene, CDR1 is SGHRS and CDR2 is YFSETQ. J lost 2 bases, V lost 0 bases, and 10 bases had no gene match. This CDR3 region has 19 residues. CDR3 amino acids: CASSLAPSGRASSTDTQYF. The CDR3 DNA sequence: TGCGCCAGCAGCTTGGCTCCTAGCGGGAGGGCCTCTTCCACAGATACGCAGTATTTT.

V usage is TRBV30 and J usage is TRBJ1-1; 10 bases align to TRBD1. Per germline, CDR1 GTSNPN and CDR2 SVGIG (reference sequence). This CDR3 contains 14 residues. V dropped 2 bases and J dropped 8; count of bases not matched to a gene: 8. CDR3 nucleotides: TGTGCCTGGAGTCCTTCGGGACAGGGGCTAGAAGCTTTCTTT. Translating gives CAWSPSGQGLEAFF.

The chain links TRBV4-2 to TRBJ2-5, with D possibly matching TRBD2 (5 bases). Deletions cut 0 bases from V and 3 bases from J, with 11 bases between. The germline CDR1 and CDR2 sequences are LGHNA and YNFKEQ. The CDR3 extends over 15 amino acids. The DNA of the CDR3 is TGTGCCAGCAGCCAAGAGGGTCGAGCGGAAGAGACCCAGTACTTC. Translated: CASSQEGRAEETQYF.

The chain carries TRBV14 and TRBJ1-2; D remains ambiguous. Germline V gene data show CDR1 as SGHDN and CDR2 as FVKESK. The CDR3 is 15 residues long. Trimming removed 0 bases from V and 0 bases from J, with 8 bases in between. The CDR3 sequence is CASSQDLRTNYGYTF. The DNA for the CDR3 is TGTGCCAGCAGCCAAGATCTCAGGACTAACTATGGCTACACCTTC.

The J gene is TRBJ1-2, the V gene TRBV5-8; 8 bases are a match to TRBD1. This CDR3 is built from 14 residues. Looked up from germline, CDR1 is SGHTS and CDR2 is YDEGEE. J gave up 6 bases and V 4 bases, and 8 bases lay outside the gene matches. The CDR3 sequence: CASSAAGTGNGYTF. DNA of the CDR3: TGTGCCAGCAGCGCGGCCGGGACAGGCAATGGCTACACCTTC.